This T cell receptor (beta chain) was observed in a study of T cell repertoires in cytomegalovirus infection. Overall study results and limits: Cumulative frequency (of public TCR beta family members) identified carriers of CMV plus the relevant HLA.

TCRdb analysed the reads with MiXCR anew, one entry per CDR3 protein. The table shows a few hundred thousand distinct CDR3 sequences, with roughly 28% occurring only once. This clonotype has a handful of counts. Antigen: not known. The germline V gene encodes CDR1 ENHRY and CDR2 SYGVKD. The CDR3 is 14 residues long. With 3 bases removed from V and 7 bases from J, the gap between germline ends came to 15 bases. The sequencing here drew on cultured PBMCs, taken from culture after CMV antigen stimulation. The chain couples TRBV10-3 to TRBJ1-2; D may be TRBD1 (5 bases). This TCR was sampled from a human donor in good health (CMV status not recorded). Some clones in this sample may be carry-over from other donors' samples. CDR3 sequence reads: CAISESQMDIGYTF. CDR3 coding DNA: TGTGCCATCAGTGAATCACAGATGGACATTGGCTACACCTTC.